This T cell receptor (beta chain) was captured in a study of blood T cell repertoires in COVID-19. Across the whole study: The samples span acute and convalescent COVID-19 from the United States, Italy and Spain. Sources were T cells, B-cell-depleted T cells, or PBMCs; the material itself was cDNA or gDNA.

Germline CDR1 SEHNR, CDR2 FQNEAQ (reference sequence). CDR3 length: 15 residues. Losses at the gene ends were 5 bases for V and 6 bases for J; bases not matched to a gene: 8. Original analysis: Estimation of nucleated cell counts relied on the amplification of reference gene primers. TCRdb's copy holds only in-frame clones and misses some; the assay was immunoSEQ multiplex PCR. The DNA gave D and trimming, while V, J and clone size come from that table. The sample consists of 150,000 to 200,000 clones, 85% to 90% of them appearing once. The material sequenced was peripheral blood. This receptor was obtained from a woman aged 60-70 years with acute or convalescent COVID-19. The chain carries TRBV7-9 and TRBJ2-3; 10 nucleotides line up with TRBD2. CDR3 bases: TGTGCCAGCAGCACCCTAGCGGGAGCGGGGGATACGCAGTATTTT. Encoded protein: CASSTLAGAGDTQYF.